The present entry profiles one T cell receptor (beta chain) with its context. CDR1 and CDR2 from the germline V gene are SGHTS and YDEGEE. V lost 0 bases to trimming and J lost 4 bases, with 17 bases between them. This CDR3 is 17 amino acids long. This record belongs to a study of blood T cell repertoires in COVID-19. Study summary: Acute-phase and convalescent COVID-19 samples originated in the United States, Italy and Spain. In each case, the material was cDNA or gDNA derived from T cells, B-cell-depleted T cells, or PBMCs.

In the study's own analysis: The assay estimated nucleated cells by amplifying reference gene primers. Repertoires were generated with immunoSEQ multiplex PCR, while TCRdb's copy carries only in-frame clones and drops some. The V and J calls and clone size come from that table; D and trimming were worked out from the DNA. In the table there are about 220,000 clones, roughly 88% of which are singletons. The material sequenced was peripheral blood. The TCR sequence derives from a man aged 50 or older with active or convalescent COVID-19. V and J are TRBV5-8 and TRBJ1-3; D gene ambiguous. CDR3 in amino acids: CASSLALQAGAGNTIYF. CDR3 DNA sequence: TGTGCCAGCAGCTTGGCTCTCCAGGCGGGCGCGGGAAACACCATATATTTT.